This TCR beta chain came from a study of T-cell memory formation after mild COVID-19 (dated by TCRdb to about 2021). Background for the entire study: TCR sequence clusters from the two donors were found to be largely donor specific. In a couple of donors, T-cell clones that expanded and contracted after mild COVID-19 were followed by sequencing TCRalpha and TCRbeta repertoires longitudinally. The cohort comprised two young, previously healthy adult volunteers, one female and one male.

Instrument on record: Illumina NovaSeq 6000. Using 5'RACE with constant-segment primers, TCRalpha and TCRbeta cDNA libraries were constructed, with sample barcodes and unique molecular identifiers added in the process. Trizol reagent was used to extract RNA from every sample. Libraries were amplified in two PCR steps, with a second sample barcode and Illumina TruSeq adapters added in the second step. Libraries were sequenced on an Illumina NovaSeq with 2 x 150 bp paired-end reads. In the original analysis: Reads were demultiplexed and collapsed into UMI-guided consensus sequences with migec v1.2.7. With mixcr v2.1.11, UMI consensuses were aligned to TRA and TRB V and J templates and assembled into clonotypes. Expanded or contracted clonotypes were those called significant by both edgeR and NoisET, with noise models trained on biological replicates. For edgeR calls, a false discovery rate-adjusted p below 0.01 and a log2 fold-change threshold of 1 were applied. As an exploratory analysis of dynamics, max-normalized trajectories of the 1000 most abundant clonotypes were examined with PCA combined with hierarchical clustering. Separately sequenced CD4+ and CD8+ repertoires were used to assign a CD4 or CD8 phenotype to each responding clone. TCRdb trimmed the raw reads at Q25, called clones with MiXCR and kept productive beta chains. Each CDR3 protein gets just one entry, which takes the most common genes and DNA from the rows behind it. What appears here as the V and J calls and clone size reflects TCRdb's work, not the paper's. Here the sample has a few hundred thousand distinct CDR3 sequences; just under 20% occur a single time. The top ten clones comprise 20% to 25% of the sample.

Ficoll-Paque density gradient centrifugation was used to isolate PBMCs. The paper as a whole reports these results and caveats: Some responding clones were found in pre-infection memory, which suggests that pre-existing cross-reactive memory T cells took part in the SARS-CoV-2 response. Balanced CD4/CD8 phenotypes were observed for clones contracting from day 15 to 85, whereas a bias towards CD4+ was observed for a second wave of clones expanding from day 15 to 37. The study included only a couple of mild cases, and larger cohorts that include severe cases with pre-infection samples were judged to be necessary. SARS-CoV-2 specificity of the second-wave clones peaking on day 37 was not confirmed. Contracting CD4+ clones were located mainly in the CM and EM memory subsets, whereas CD8+ clones were found to be enriched in EMRA.

This clonotype was counted only a few times. The antigen it recognizes is unknown. Base qualities were left out, and no much larger clone turns up one base away. V is cut back by 4 bases and J by 0 bases, with 3 bases in the junction unmatched. From the cysteine through the phenylalanine, the CDR3 covers 15 amino acids. Only CDR3 DNA remains: 45 bases, in frame from the first base. CDR1 and CDR2 are drawn from the germline V gene (reference sequence): SGHKS, YYEKEE. The chain was built from TRBV5-5 and TRBJ2-2, and TRBD1 matches 7 of the central bases. The sequence derives from a man aged 18-30 years who had mild COVID-19 (a few samples of this study predate the infection). The sample titles of this study are shuffled in the database, so cell type and time point are left out; the donor was told from shared clones. Material for sequencing was PBMCs or a T cell subset sorted from them (not recorded which). The sequence in DNA is TGTGCCAGCAGCGCGGACAGGTCGAACACCGGGGAGCTGTTTTTT. Its protein is CASSADRSNTGELFF.